This T cell receptor beta chain was sequenced for a study of response to subunit inactivated influenza vaccine. Study observations and caveats: Authors suggested few new T cells are recruited by each seasonal influenza vaccination.

TCRdb fed the RT-PCR reads into MiXCR, producing one record per CDR3 protein. The sample has about 780,000 distinct CDR3 sequences; approximately 17% are singletons. This clonotype was seen at least ten times. Its antigen is not identified. CDR3 length: 13 residues. V gave up 1 base and J gave up 7 bases, with 11 bases separating them. The chain links TRBV12-3 or TRBV12-4 to TRBJ2-7, with D unclear. This specimen was PBMCs from blood, taken around 5 days after vaccination. The TCR was taken from a man over 45 who received an inactivated influenza vaccine. The CDR3 region has the DNA TGTGCCAGCAGTTTAGGCCCATATGGGGAGCAGTACTTC. Its protein product is CASSLGPYGEQYF.